The present entry profiles one T cell receptor beta chain with its context. The entry originates in a study of OX40 agonist ivuxolimab in advanced cancers. Study-wide background: Every 2 weeks, patients received ivuxolimab intravenously, dosed at 0.01 to 10 mg/kg. Patients receiving dose escalation had hepatocellular carcinoma, melanoma, renal cell or head and neck cancer. It was permissible to have had prior anti-PD-1, anti-PD-L1 or anti-CTLA-4 therapy, and less than 45% had some. Three patients, one with hepatocellular carcinoma and two with cutaneous melanoma, responded partially.

The CDR3 is 15 residues long. Trimming removed 5 bases at V and 0 bases at J, with 11 bases between. Germline lookup yields CDR1 SGHAT and CDR2 FQNNGV. Clones were sequenced by immunoSEQ multiplex PCR, and TCRdb holds only the in-frame ones, with some missing. The sample has some 80,000 clones, 87% seen once; the top ten hold more than 0.3%. Specimen: CD4+ or CD8+ T cells sorted from blood, collected in a trial of the OX40 agonist ivuxolimab. This chain uses TRBV11-2 with TRBJ2-1, with D uncertain. This sequence was found in an adult with an advanced solid tumor such as melanoma, head and neck, liver or kidney cancer. CDR3 nucleotides: TGTGCCAGCAGCCCCAGCCGAAACTCCTACAATGAGCAGTTCTTC. It is translated as CASSPSRNSYNEQFF.